Listed below are T cell receptor beta chains from one sample, sequenced in a study of molecular identifiers for immune sequencing clone quantification. TCRdb used MiXCR to reprocess the PCR reads, holding one entry per CDR3 protein. The table includes approximately 630,000 distinct CDR3 sequences, 25% detected once. The sequenced sample was naive CD8+ T cells from blood, with Jurkat cell RNA spiked in. The receptors come from a human donor in good health. Some libraries in this study had Jurkat cell RNA spiked in. Both conserved end residues are part of each CDR3. Fields, in order: clone size, V gene, J gene, D gene, CDR3 protein, CDR3 DNA. The D gene is left open where the match is weak. Part of the rows lack a size; the others show once, few, many or a class for expanded clones.

clone size: many
V gene: TRBV7-9
J gene: TRBJ2-7
D gene: TRBD2
CDR3 protein: CASSSTSGDPYEQYF
CDR3 DNA: TGTGCCAGCAGCTCCACTAGCGGGGATCCCTACGAGCAGTACTTC

clone size: many
V gene: TRBV24-1
J gene: TRBJ2-2
D gene: -
CDR3 protein: CATSEYTGELFF
CDR3 DNA: TGTGCCACCAGTGAATACACCGGGGAGCTGTTTTTT

clone size: many
V gene: TRBV20-1
J gene: TRBJ2-3
D gene: -
CDR3 protein: CSASDSSSTDTQYF
CDR3 DNA: TGCAGTGCTTCCGACAGTTCTAGCACAGATACGCAGTATTTT

clone size: -
V gene: TRBV6-6
J gene: TRBJ2-7
D gene: -
CDR3 protein: CASSYTGVVDEQYF
CDR3 DNA: TGTGCCAGCAGTTACACGGGGGTGGTGGACGAGCAGTACTTC

clone size: many
V gene: TRBV7-9
J gene: TRBJ1-5
D gene: -
CDR3 protein: CAKAGNSDSNQPQHF
CDR3 DNA: TGTGCCAAGGCGGGGAACAGCGATAGCAATCAGCCCCAGCATTTT

clone size: -
V gene: TRBV2
J gene: TRBJ2-3
D gene: TRBD1
CDR3 protein: CATQDRVGTDTQYF
CDR3 DNA: TGTGCCACCCAGGACAGGGTTGGCACAGATACGCAGTATTTT

clone size: -
V gene: TRBV11-3
J gene: TRBJ2-1
D gene: TRBD2
CDR3 protein: CASSPRLASSYNEQFF
CDR3 DNA: TGTGCCAGCAGCCCTCGACTAGCGAGCTCCTACAATGAGCAGTTCTTC

clone size: few
V gene: TRBV30
J gene: TRBJ2-1
D gene: TRBD1
CDR3 protein: CAWRSGQGFDEQFF
CDR3 DNA: TGTGCCTGGAGGTCGGGACAGGGGTTTGATGAGCAGTTCTTC

clone size: -
V gene: TRBV20-1
J gene: TRBJ1-4
D gene: -
CDR3 protein: CSARDRSGAGVEWGYEKLFF
CDR3 DNA: TGCAGTGCTAGAGATCGATCAGGGGCAGGGGTTGAGTGGGGGTATGAAAAACTGTTTTTT

clone size: -
V gene: TRBV4-3
J gene: TRBJ1-5
D gene: -
CDR3 protein: CASSQGVLAGTLSNQPQHF
CDR3 DNA: TGCGCCAGCAGCCAAGGAGTTCTAGCAGGAACCCTTAGCAATCAGCCCCAGCATTTT

clone size: many
V gene: TRBV7-9
J gene: TRBJ1-5
D gene: -
CDR3 protein: CASSEYSNQPQHF
CDR3 DNA: TGTGCCAGCAGCGAATATAGCAATCAGCCCCAGCATTTT

clone size: -
V gene: TRBV20-1
J gene: TRBJ2-1
D gene: TRBD1
CDR3 protein: CRALSGDSSYNEQFF
CDR3 DNA: TGCAGGGCTCTCAGTGGGGACAGCTCCTACAATGAGCAGTTCTTC

clone size: -
V gene: TRBV19
J gene: TRBJ2-7
D gene: TRBD1
CDR3 protein: CTSSGAGGSYEQYF
CDR3 DNA: TGTACCAGTAGTGGAGCAGGGGGCTCCTACGAGCAGTACTTC

clone size: many
V gene: TRBV4-3
J gene: TRBJ2-3
D gene: TRBD1
CDR3 protein: CASSQDRQGAWTDTQYF
CDR3 DNA: TGCGCCAGCAGCCAGGACAGACAGGGGGCCTGGACAGATACGCAGTATTTT

clone size: once
V gene: TRBV12-3/TRBV12-4
J gene: TRBJ2-5
D gene: -
CDR3 protein: CASSCVKETQYF
CDR3 DNA: TGTGCCAGCAGCTGCGTAAAAGAGACCCAGTACTTC

clone size: many
V gene: TRBV7-9
J gene: TRBJ1-1
D gene: -
CDR3 protein: CASTRQAEAFF
CDR3 DNA: TGTGCCAGCACTCGACAGGCTGAAGCTTTCTTT

clone size: few
V gene: TRBV14
J gene: TRBJ1-2
D gene: TRBD1
CDR3 protein: CASSQGTGVYYGYTF
CDR3 DNA: TGTGCCAGCAGCCAGGGGACAGGTGTTTACTATGGCTACACCTTC

clone size: -
V gene: TRBV29-1
J gene: TRBJ2-1
D gene: -
CDR3 protein: CSVVGTPVGSYNEQFF
CDR3 DNA: TGCAGCGTTGTAGGAACTCCAGTAGGGTCCTACAATGAGCAGTTCTTC

clone size: -
V gene: TRBV28
J gene: TRBJ2-1
D gene: TRBD2
CDR3 protein: CASSLWRELGNEQFF
CDR3 DNA: TGTGCCAGCAGTTTATGGCGGGAGCTGGGCAATGAGCAGTTCTTC

clone size: -
V gene: TRBV9
J gene: TRBJ2-3
D gene: -
CDR3 protein: CASSVAWPDTQYF
CDR3 DNA: TGTGCCAGCAGCGTAGCTTGGCCTGATACGCAGTATTTT

clone size: many
V gene: TRBV28
J gene: TRBJ1-2
D gene: -
CDR3 protein: CASSLLTAGNYGYTF
CDR3 DNA: TGTGCCAGCAGTTTACTAACGGCCGGCAACTATGGCTACACCTTC

clone size: many
V gene: TRBV24-1
J gene: TRBJ2-2
D gene: -
CDR3 protein: CATSGTVNTGELFF
CDR3 DNA: TGTGCCACCAGTGGGACAGTGAACACCGGGGAGCTGTTTTTT